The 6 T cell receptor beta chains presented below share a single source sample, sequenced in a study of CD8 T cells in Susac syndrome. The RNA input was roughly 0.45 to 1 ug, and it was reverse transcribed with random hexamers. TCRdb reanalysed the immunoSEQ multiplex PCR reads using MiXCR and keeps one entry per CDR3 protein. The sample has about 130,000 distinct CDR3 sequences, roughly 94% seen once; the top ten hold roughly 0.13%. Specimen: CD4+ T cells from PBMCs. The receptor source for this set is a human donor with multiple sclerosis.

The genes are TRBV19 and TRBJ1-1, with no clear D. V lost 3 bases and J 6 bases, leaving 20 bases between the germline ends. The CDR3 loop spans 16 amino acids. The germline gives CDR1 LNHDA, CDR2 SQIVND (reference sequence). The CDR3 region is CASSIMEGLGPAEAFF. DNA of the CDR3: TGTGCCAGTAGTATCATGGAAGGGCTGGGCCCCGCTGAAGCTTTCTTT. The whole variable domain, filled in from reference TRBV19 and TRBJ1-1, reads DGGITQSPKYLFRKEGQNVTLSCEQNLNHDAMYWYRQDPGQGLRLIYYSQIVNDFQKGDIAEGYSVSREKKESFPLTVTSAQKNPTAFYLCASSIMEGLGPAEAFFGQGTRLTVV.

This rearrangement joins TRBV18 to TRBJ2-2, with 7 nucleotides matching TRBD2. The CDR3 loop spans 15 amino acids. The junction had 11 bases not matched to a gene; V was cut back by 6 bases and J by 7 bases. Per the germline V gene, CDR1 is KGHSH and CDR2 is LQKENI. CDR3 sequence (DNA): TGTGCCAGCTCGCCCGGGGCGGGAGCCGGCGGGGAGCTGTTTTTT. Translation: CASSPGAGAGGELFF.

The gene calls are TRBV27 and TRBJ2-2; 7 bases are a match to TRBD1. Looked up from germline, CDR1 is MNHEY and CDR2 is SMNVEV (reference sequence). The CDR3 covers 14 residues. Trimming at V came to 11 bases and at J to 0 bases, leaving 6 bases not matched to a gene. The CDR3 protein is CACQGVANTGELFF. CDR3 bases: TGTGCCTGCCAGGGGGTCGCGAACACCGGGGAGCTGTTTTTT.

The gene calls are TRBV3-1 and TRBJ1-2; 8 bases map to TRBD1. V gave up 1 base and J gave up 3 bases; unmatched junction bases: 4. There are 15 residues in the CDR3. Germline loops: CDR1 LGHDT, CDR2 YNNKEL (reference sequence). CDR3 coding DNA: TGTGCCAGCAGCCAAGGGACAGGGAAGGACTATGGCTACACCTTC. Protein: CASSQGTGKDYGYTF.

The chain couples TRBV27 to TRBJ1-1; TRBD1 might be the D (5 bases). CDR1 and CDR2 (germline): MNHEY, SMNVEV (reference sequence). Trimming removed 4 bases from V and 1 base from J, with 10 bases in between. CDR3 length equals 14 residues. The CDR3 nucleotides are TGTGCCAGCAGTTCTCTTGGGGGGAACACTGAAGCTTTCTTT. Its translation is CASSSLGGNTEAFF.

CDR3 sequence: CASSQDWGAYNEQFF. In nucleotides, the CDR3 is TGCGCCAGCAGCCAAGATTGGGGAGCCTACAATGAGCAGTTCTTC. This sequence joins TRBV4-3 and TRBJ2-1; possible D gene TRBD2, 5 bases. Germline V CDR1 and CDR2: LGHNA, YSLEER. V shed 0 bases and J shed 2 bases, with 8 bases lying between them. The CDR3 has 15 amino acids.